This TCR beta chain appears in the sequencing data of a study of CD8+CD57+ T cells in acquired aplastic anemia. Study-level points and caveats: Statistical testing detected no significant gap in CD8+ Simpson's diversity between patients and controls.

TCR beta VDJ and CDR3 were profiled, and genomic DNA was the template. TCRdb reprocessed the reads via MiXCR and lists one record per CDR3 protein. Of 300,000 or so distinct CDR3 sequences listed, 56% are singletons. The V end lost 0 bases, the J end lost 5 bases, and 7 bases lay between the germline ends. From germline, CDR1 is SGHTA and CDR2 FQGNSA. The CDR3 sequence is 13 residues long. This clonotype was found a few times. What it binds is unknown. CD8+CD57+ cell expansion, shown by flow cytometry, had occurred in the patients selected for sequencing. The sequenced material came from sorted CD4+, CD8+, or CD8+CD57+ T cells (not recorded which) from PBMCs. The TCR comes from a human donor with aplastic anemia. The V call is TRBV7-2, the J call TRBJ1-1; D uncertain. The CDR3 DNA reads TGTGCCAGCAGCTTAGCGTTAGGGACTGAAGCTTTCTTT. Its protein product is CASSLALGTEAFF.